The 9 T cell receptor beta chains presented below share a single source sample, sequenced in a study of blood T cell repertoires in COVID-19. Profiled with immunoSEQ multiplex PCR; TCRdb holds only in-frame clones, not every one. Counted here are 200,000 to 250,000 clones, around 90% occurring once; the ten biggest clones make up around 2.7%. The source material was PBMCs or T cells enriched from blood (not recorded which). The origin of the receptors is a woman aged 25 to 45 who had recovered from COVID-19.

This chain links TRBV7-8 with TRBJ1-1, with 8 positions matching TRBD1. With 4 bases clipped from V and 8 bases from J, the junction kept 15 bases outside the gene matches. The CDR3 extends over 16 amino acids. Looked up from germline, CDR1 is SGHVS and CDR2 is FQNEAQ. The CDR3 here is CASSYGQGHYWSEAFF. In nucleotides, the CDR3 is TGTGCCAGCAGCTACGGACAGGGACACTATTGGTCGGAAGCTTTCTTT.

The chain employs TRBV18 and TRBJ1-4; no reliable D call. The CDR3 sequence is 16 residues long. CDR1 is KGHSH and CDR2 is LQKENI in the germline V gene. V lost 5 bases to trimming and J lost 4 bases, with 17 bases between them. The CDR3 spells CASSDTDGLINEKLFF. As DNA, the CDR3 is TGTGCCAGCTCAGATACTGACGGACTGATTAATGAAAAACTGTTTTTT.

The CDR3 spells CASSESWGTGGGYGYTF. The CDR3 nucleotides read TGTGCCAGCAGTGAATCTTGGGGGACAGGGGGCGGCTATGGCTACACCTTC. The rearrangement joins TRBV6-1 to TRBJ1-2; 12 bases fit TRBD1. The CDR3 has 17 amino acids. V shed 2 bases, J shed 4 bases, and the junction held 8 bases outside the gene matches. CDR1 is MNHNS and CDR2 is SASEGT in the germline V gene.

This chain links TRBV4-2 with TRBJ1-4; 10 bases are shared with TRBD1. The V gene end was trimmed by 4 bases and the J gene end by 1 base; junction bases not matched to a gene: 6. The CDR3 consists of 17 residues. Germline V lookup: CDR1 LGHNA, CDR2 YNFKEQ. This chain's CDR3 is CASSPRDRGVTNEKLFF. The CDR3 region has the DNA TGTGCCAGCAGCCCCAGGGACAGGGGCGTAACTAATGAAAAACTGTTTTTT.

The chain combines TRBV6-5 with TRBJ1-1; no reliable D call. The length of the CDR3 is 12 residues. V dropped 6 bases and J dropped 6 bases, with 11 bases sitting between them. Germline CDR1 reads MNHEY; CDR2 reads SVGAGI. CDR3 protein: CASRTRGSEAFF. CDR3 DNA sequence: TGTGCCAGCAGAACGCGAGGGTCTGAAGCTTTCTTT.

The chain carries TRBV2 and TRBJ2-7; TRBD1 might be the D (6 bases). Germline V gives CDR1 SNHLY, CDR2 FYNNEI. Trimming took 2 bases from V and 0 from J, leaving 8 bases between them. The CDR3 spans 14 residues. CDR3 loop: CASSEQGTSYEQYF. CDR3 sequence (DNA): TGTGCCAGCAGTGAACAGGGGACCTCCTACGAGCAGTACTTC.

Comment on this clone: The germline gene is not matched at one end of the junction; a read error may be the cause. CDR3 sequence (DNA): TGCAGTGCTAGTGGAGACACTGGAGCTTTCTTT. Protein sequence: CSASGDTGAFF. This chain links TRBV20-1 with TRBJ1-1, with D unclear. The germline CDR1 and CDR2 sequences are DFQATT and SNEGSKA (reference sequence). The CDR3 has 11 residues.

The rearrangement joins TRBV6-5 to TRBJ2-3; D is perhaps TRBD2 (5 bases). This CDR3 region has 13 residues. V lost 6 bases and J lost 2, with 9 bases in between. Germline assignment: CDR1 MNHEY and CDR2 SVGAGI. The CDR3 sequence is CASRGGPTDTQYF. CDR3 bases: TGTGCCAGCAGAGGCGGGCCCACAGATACGCAGTATTTT.

The chain combines TRBV9 with TRBJ2-2; a possible D gene is TRBD2 (5 bases). Trimming left V 3 bases short and J 3 bases short, with 18 bases between. The CDR3 length is 17 residues. Germline V gene sequence: CDR1 SGDLS, CDR2 YYNGEE. CDR3 DNA sequence: TGTGCCAGCAGCGATACTACCGAGGGAGTGGACACCGGGGAGCTGTTTTTT. It translates to CASSDTTEGVDTGELFF. Filled out from reference TRBV9 and TRBJ2-2, the complete variable domain reads DSGVTQTPKHLITATGQRVTLRCSPRSGDLSVYWYQQSLDQGLQFLIQYYNGEERAKGNILERFSAQQFPDLHSELNLSSLELGDSALYFCASSDTTEGVDTGELFFGEGSRLTVL.